This T cell receptor beta chain was found in a study of identical twins. Regarding the study as a whole: Invariant MAIT and iNKT cells may have partly biased zero-insertion analyses. A cross-sectional statistical analysis, not follow-up of the same donors, supported the conclusions. Cord blood's abundant beta clonotypes had fewer insertions, unlike memory repertoires.

Trimming cost V 1 base and J 2 bases, with 8 bases left between them. From germline, CDR1 is DFQATT and CDR2 SNEGSKA (reference sequence). This CDR3 is built from 13 residues. There are a few counts of this clonotype. What it recognizes is unknown. MiXCR, run by TCRdb on the 5' RACE reads, gives a single entry per CDR3 protein. Among approximately 890,000 distinct CDR3 sequences, 9% to 15% were seen once, and the ten largest hold around 1.6%. The sample was also linked to a second study, of yellow fever vaccine responses in identical twins.

The receptor was isolated from a woman younger than 30 in good health. Sequencing was carried out using PBMCs. This chain uses TRBV20-1 with TRBJ1-2; tentatively, D is TRBD1 (5 bases). As DNA, the CDR3 is TGCAGTGCTAGAGGGCCAGGGAACTATGGCTACACCTTC. Its protein product is CSARGPGNYGYTF.